Below are 3 T cell receptor beta chains sequenced from a single sample in a study of T-cell reconstitution after alpha-beta-depleted transplantation in children. Construction of the TCRbeta library involved unique molecular identifiers. In TCRdb, the PCR reads were re-called with MiXCR into one record per CDR3 protein. The sample contains around 45,000 distinct CDR3 sequences, 52% of which appear only once. Here the sequenced sample was peripheral blood, taken before TCRalphabeta/CD19-depleted stem cell transplant. The receptors were gathered from a boy under two years old with SCID, due to receive a stem cell transplant.

The chain recombines TRBV4-2 with TRBJ1-3, with no clear D. The CDR3 totals 16 residues. The germline V gene encodes CDR1 LGHNA and CDR2 YNFKEQ. V was trimmed by 0 bases and J by 1 base, leaving 10 bases between them. The CDR3 spells CASSQERRVSGNTIYF. In DNA, the CDR3 is TGTGCCAGCAGCCAAGAACGTCGGGTTTCTGGAAACACCATATATTTT.

The V call is TRBV9, the J call TRBJ2-7, with 8 bases fitting TRBD2. Per the germline V gene, CDR1 is SGDLS and CDR2 is YYNGEE. The CDR3 consists of 13 residues. V shed 4 bases, J shed 4 bases, and the junction held 4 bases outside the gene matches. The CDR3 loop is CASSPAGEYEQYF. The CDR3 coding sequence is TGTGCCAGCAGCCCAGCGGGGGAATACGAGCAGTACTTC.

This clonotype was observed once. This chain uses TRBV19 with TRBJ2-5, with 7 nucleotides matching TRBD1. Germline assignment: CDR1 LNHDA and CDR2 SQIVND (reference sequence). V lost 5 bases and J lost 0; bases outside the gene matches: 12. The CDR3 is made up of 17 amino acids. CDR3 in DNA: TGTGCCAGTAGTCCGTCCTCCGGGACAGCGTACCAAGAGACCCAGTACTTC. It translates to CASSPSSGTAYQETQYF.